One sample yielded the 7 T cell receptor beta chains listed below, sequenced in a study of blood T cell repertoires in COVID-19. Generated by immunoSEQ multiplex PCR, the TCRdb table keeps only in-frame clones and is missing some. The profile shows about 400,000 clones, 88% of them singletons. Sequencing was done on a sample of PBMCs or T cells enriched from blood (not recorded which). All receptors derive from a woman aged 40 to 50 with acute COVID-19.

The J gene is TRBJ2-5, the V gene TRBV2; TRBD2 might be the D (6 bases). The CDR3 sequence is 14 residues long. The ends were cut back, 2 bases at V and 3 bases at J, with 10 bases in the middle. Germline assignment: CDR1 SNHLY and CDR2 FYNNEI. This CDR3 reads CASSESRGKETQYF. For the CDR3, the DNA is TGTGCCAGCAGTGAATCGCGGGGAAAAGAGACCCAGTACTTC.

This chain links TRBV4-1 with TRBJ2-1; perhaps TRBD1 as D (5 bases). The germline CDR1 and CDR2 sequences are MGHRA and YSYEKL. V dropped 2 bases and J dropped 3 bases, with 14 bases sitting between them. The CDR3 totals 16 residues. This CDR3 reads CASSQLDMISYNEQFF. The CDR3 DNA reads as TGCGCCAGCAGCCAACTGGACATGATCAGCTACAATGAGCAGTTCTTC.

The chain recombines TRBV5-1 with TRBJ2-3; D perhaps matches TRBD2 (7 bases). This CDR3 is 16 amino acids long. From germline, CDR1 is SGHRS and CDR2 YFSETQ. With 0 bases removed from V and 6 bases from J, the gap between germline ends came to 17 bases. The CDR3 loop is CASSLAGGPLTDTQYF. Written as DNA, the CDR3 is TGCGCCAGCAGCTTGGCGGGGGGCCCTCTTACGGATACGCAGTATTTT.

The table lists this clone with a few counts. The genes are TRBV19 and TRBJ1-1; 8 bases match TRBD1. The CDR3 covers 16 residues. Looked up from germline, CDR1 is LNHDA and CDR2 is SQIVND (reference sequence). V lost 0 bases to trimming and J lost 3 bases; unmatched junction nucleotides: 6. In DNA, the CDR3 is TGTGCCAGTAGTATAGATCCCCAGGGGGCGGACACTGAAGCTTTCTTT. This sequence encodes CASSIDPQGADTEAFF.

The gene calls are TRBV27 and TRBJ1-1; 8 bases line up with TRBD1. The CDR3 has 15 amino acids. Germline V gives CDR1 MNHEY, CDR2 SMNVEV (reference sequence). The J segment lost 4 bases and the V segment lost 5 bases, leaving 9 bases of the junction unmatched. CDR3 sequence (DNA): TGTGCCAGCAGTCTCCTCGGACAGGGCGGCACTGAAGCTTTCTTT. It translates to CASSLLGQGGTEAFF.

Only one count was recorded for this clone. The chain joins TRBV7-2 to TRBJ1-1, with D perhaps TRBD1 (6 bases). Per the germline V gene, CDR1 is SGHTA and CDR2 is FQGNSA. The CDR3 is 13 amino acids. V was shortened by 5 bases and J by 8 bases, with 15 bases between the two germline ends. Here the CDR3 reads CASSLRGGQEAFF. CDR3 nucleotide sequence: TGTGCCAGCAGCCTTAGGGGCGGACAGGAAGCTTTCTTT.

The CDR3 sequence is CASSVQGGLTTDTQYF. The CDR3 bases are TGTGCCAGCAGTGTACAGGGGGGACTTACCACAGATACGCAGTATTTT. The rearrangement joins TRBV2 to TRBJ2-3, with 8 nucleotides matching TRBD1. The ends lost 4 bases at V and 2 bases at J; junction bases unmatched: 8. The germline V gene has CDR1 SNHLY and CDR2 FYNNEI. The CDR3 consists of 16 residues.